These 21 T cell receptor beta chains were sequenced from one sample in a study of PD-L1 blockade in urothelial cancer. Only in-frame clones appear in the TCRdb table, and some are missing; sequencing was by immunoSEQ multiplex PCR. The sample consists of about 43,000 clones, more than 75% of them appearing once. Sequenced material: PBMCs, taken around atezolizumab (anti-PD-L1) treatment. The receptors were sampled from a woman aged 60-75 years with urothelial cancer.

This chain connects TRBV5-4 to TRBJ2-7, with D tentatively TRBD2 (6 bases). V was cut by 0 bases and J by 6 bases, with 13 bases left in between. The length of the CDR3 is 14 residues. Germline V gives CDR1 SGHNT, CDR2 YYREEE (reference sequence). The CDR3 sequence: CASSLVGTYGEQYF. DNA for the CDR3: TGTGCCAGCAGCTTGGTTGGGACTTACGGCGAGCAGTACTTC.

The table lists this clone with a few counts. The genes are TRBV5-6 and TRBJ1-2, with D maybe TRBD1 (6 bases). The V end was cut by 0 bases, the J end by 5 bases, with 14 bases between. In germline, CDR1 is SGHDT, CDR2 YYEEEE. The CDR3 contains 15 residues. The CDR3: CASSLEGDPWYGYTF. DNA of the CDR3: TGTGCCAGCAGCTTGGAGGGGGACCCGTGGTATGGCTACACCTTC.

This clone was detected only once. The V and J genes are TRBV29-1 and TRBJ2-5, with 9 positions matching TRBD2. The trim removed 1 base at V and 0 bases at J, leaving 6 bases unmatched. Germline assignment: CDR1 SQVTM and CDR2 ANQGSEA. CDR3 size: 16 residues. CDR3 sequence: CSVEGSSGGNQETQYF. In DNA, the CDR3 is TGCAGCGTTGAAGGATCAAGCGGGGGGAACCAAGAGACCCAGTACTTC.

V gene TRBV11-2 combines with J gene TRBJ1-3; possibly TRBD1 for D (6 bases). Germline CDR1 reads SGHAT; CDR2 reads FQNNGV. This CDR3 is 14 amino acids long. V lost 5 bases, J lost 5 bases, and 13 bases lay in between. CDR3 DNA: TGTGCCAGCAGCCCGGTAGGGGGAAGAAACACCATATATTTT. This gives the protein CASSPVGGRNTIYF.

Written as DNA, the CDR3 is TGTGCCAGCAGCTTAGGAGGGGAGGCCTTCGGAAACACCATATATTTT. Translating it yields CASSLGGEAFGNTIYF. The V and J genes are TRBV7-8 and TRBJ1-3; the D gene is possibly TRBD1 (5 bases). V shed 1 base and J shed 4 bases, with 14 bases lying between them. CDR1 SGHVS and CDR2 FQNEAQ come from the germline V gene. This CDR3 comprises 16 residues.

The chain uses TRBV6-5 and TRBJ1-1; D perhaps matches TRBD1 (6 bases). This CDR3 comprises 11 residues. Trimming shortened V by 6 bases and J by 11 bases, and 13 bases separated the two germline ends. The V gene's germline CDR1 is MNHEY and CDR2 SVGAGI. CDR3 region: CASSQGLWAFF. CDR3 coding DNA: TGTGCCAGCAGCCAGGGGTTATGGGCTTTCTTT.

J is TRBJ1-2 and V is TRBV19; D may be TRBD1 (5 bases). The germline V gene encodes CDR1 LNHDA and CDR2 SQIVND (reference sequence). The V and J ends lost 5 bases and 1 base respectively, with 23 bases between them. The CDR3 runs 18 residues. The CDR3 DNA is TGTGCCAGTAGTGGGGACGGAGGGCCTTCGCCTTATAACTATGGCTACACCTTC. It specifies CASSGDGGPSPYNYGYTF.

This rearrangement joins TRBV7-2 to TRBJ2-7; tentatively, D is TRBD1 (6 bases). Germline V gene data show CDR1 as SGHTA and CDR2 as FQGNSA. V lost 3 bases and J lost 1, with 10 bases in between. This CDR3 has 14 residues. Written as DNA, the CDR3 is TGTGCCAGCAGCTTTGACAGGTGGTCCTACGAGCAGTACTTC. It translates to CASSFDRWSYEQYF.

The chain recombines TRBV6-1 with TRBJ2-7, with a possible D match to TRBD1 (6 bases). V lost 5 bases and J lost 3, with 11 bases in between. The CDR3 has 13 residues. The germline CDR1 and CDR2 sequences are MNHNS and SASEGT. CDR3 residues: CASSREGGYEQYF. The DNA for the CDR3 is TGTGCCAGCAGTCGGGAAGGGGGCTACGAGCAGTACTTC.

The chain links TRBV5-6 to TRBJ2-7; 11 bases align to TRBD2. The CDR3 has 13 residues. CDR1 is SGHDT, CDR2 YYEEEE, per germline. With V trimmed by 0 bases and J by 13 bases, 6 bases remained unmatched. The DNA for the CDR3 is TGTGCCAGCAGCTTGGTAGCGGGGGGGCTCTCATACTTC. Amino acids: CASSLVAGGLSYF.

The chain uses TRBV18 and TRBJ2-1, with a tentative D call TRBD1 (6 bases). The CDR3 length is 15 residues. Germline values: CDR1 KGHSH, CDR2 LQKENI. V was trimmed by 0 bases and J by 3 bases, leaving 9 bases between them. The CDR3 here is CASSPPGHIYNEQFF. The DNA for the CDR3 is TGTGCCAGCTCACCACCGGGACACATCTACAATGAGCAGTTCTTC.

J is TRBJ2-3 and V is TRBV4-3, with 8 bases aligning to TRBD2. There are 14 residues in the CDR3. Per the germline V gene, CDR1 is LGHNA and CDR2 is YSLEER. Trimming cost V 4 bases and J 3 bases; bases outside gene matches: 3. DNA of the CDR3: TGCGCCAGCAGCCGTGCGGGAGGAACAGATACGCAGTATTTT. Protein: CASSRAGGTDTQYF.

The rearrangement links TRBV2 to TRBJ1-3; D ambiguous. The germline CDR1 and CDR2 sequences are SNHLY and FYNNEI. CDR3 length equals 16 residues. The V end was cut by 3 bases, the J end by 0 bases, with 12 bases between. The CDR3 loop is CASSDDDGSSGNTIYF. CDR3 in DNA: TGTGCCAGCAGTGACGACGACGGGAGCTCTGGAAACACCATATATTTT. Together with reference TRBV2 and TRBJ1-3, the CDR3 gives the full variable domain: EPEVTQTPSHQVTQMGQEVILRCVPISNHLYFYWYRQILGQKVEFLVSFYNNEISEKSEIFDDQFSVERPDGSNFTLKIRSTKLEDSAMYFCASSDDDGSSGNTIYFGEGSWLTVV.

The table lists this clone with a count of one. The rearrangement uses TRBV6-6 and TRBJ1-3, with TRBD1 matching over 11 bases. J gave up 4 bases and V 8 bases, and 7 bases lay outside the gene matches. The germline V gene has CDR1 MNHNY and CDR2 SVGAGI (reference sequence). The CDR3 covers 15 residues. The CDR3 DNA sequence: TGTGCCAGCGGTCGGGACAGGGGGTCAGGAAACACCATATATTTT. It yields the protein CASGRDRGSGNTIYF.

The V and J genes are TRBV5-8 and TRBJ1-2; no clear D gene. Per germline, CDR1 SGHTS and CDR2 YDEGEE. CDR3 size: 12 residues. The V end lost 1 base, the J end lost 7 bases, and 8 bases lay between the germline ends. For the CDR3, the DNA is TGTGCCAGCAGCTTGATACAGCCTGGCTACACCTTC. Translating gives CASSLIQPGYTF.

The chain recombines TRBV4-3 with TRBJ2-7; possibly TRBD2 for D (7 bases). V was trimmed by 2 bases and J by 6 bases, leaving 17 bases between them. CDR3 length: 15 amino acids. From germline, CDR1 is LGHNA and CDR2 YSLEER. CDR3 residues: CASSQQGGEYSEQYF. The CDR3 DNA reads as TGCGCCAGCAGCCAACAAGGGGGGGAATATAGCGAGCAGTACTTC.

V usage is TRBV6-5 and J usage is TRBJ1-6; D not certain. With 6 bases removed from V and 10 bases from J, the gap between germline ends came to 10 bases. Germline V gene lookup returns CDR1 MNHEY and CDR2 SVGAGI. The CDR3 extends over 12 amino acids. CDR3 bases: TGTGCCAGCAGAGAAACACAATCACCCCTCCACTTT. Its translation is CASRETQSPLHF.

The chain employs TRBV2 and TRBJ1-2; TRBD1 agrees at 8 bases. The CDR3 has 15 amino acids. V was pared by 8 bases and J by 4 bases, with 12 bases of the junction left unmatched. Germline CDR1 is SNHLY and CDR2 is FYNNEI. The CDR3 DNA reads TGTGCCAGCGTTGGCGACAGGGGAATGGGCTATGGCTACACCTTC. The encoded protein is CASVGDRGMGYGYTF.

The chain couples TRBV7-3 to TRBJ2-3; possible D gene TRBD1, 5 bases. The CDR3 runs to 16 residues. Germline CDR1 SGHTA, CDR2 FQGTGA. V was trimmed by 0 bases and J by 1 base, leaving 11 bases between them. CDR3 DNA: TGTGCCAGCAGCTTAACGAGTCAAGGGGGCACAGATACGCAGTATTTT. Translating it yields CASSLTSQGGTDTQYF.

The count of this clone is one. The rearrangement uses TRBV5-6 and TRBJ2-1; TRBD1 aligns across 9 bases. Germline V gene data show CDR1 as SGHDT and CDR2 as YYEEEE. V dropped 2 bases and J dropped 7; count of bases not matched to a gene: 10. This CDR3 comprises 16 residues. The CDR3 loop reads CASSFWLGQGTNEQFF. DNA of the CDR3: TGTGCCAGCAGCTTCTGGCTGGGACAGGGAACGAATGAGCAGTTCTTC.

The chain recombines TRBV6-5 with TRBJ1-3; D remains unclear. Germline V gene lookup returns CDR1 MNHEY and CDR2 SVGAGI. The CDR3 contains 11 residues. The V and J ends lost 8 bases and 4 bases respectively, with 6 bases between them. CDR3 sequence reads: CASGRGNTIYF. The CDR3 DNA reads as TGTGCCAGCGGGAGGGGAAACACCATATATTTT.